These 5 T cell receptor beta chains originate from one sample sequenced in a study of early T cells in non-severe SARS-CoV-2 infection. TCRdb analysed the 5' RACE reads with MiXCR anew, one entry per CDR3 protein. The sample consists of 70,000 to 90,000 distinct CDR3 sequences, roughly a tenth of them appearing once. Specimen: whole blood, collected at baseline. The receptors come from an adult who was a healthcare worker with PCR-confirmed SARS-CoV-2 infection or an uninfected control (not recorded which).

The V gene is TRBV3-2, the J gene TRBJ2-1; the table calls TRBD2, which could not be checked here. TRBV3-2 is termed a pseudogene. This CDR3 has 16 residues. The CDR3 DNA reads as TGTGCCAGCAGCCCCCTTAGCGGGCGTACCTACAATGAGCAGTTCTTC. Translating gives CASSPLSGRTYNEQFF.

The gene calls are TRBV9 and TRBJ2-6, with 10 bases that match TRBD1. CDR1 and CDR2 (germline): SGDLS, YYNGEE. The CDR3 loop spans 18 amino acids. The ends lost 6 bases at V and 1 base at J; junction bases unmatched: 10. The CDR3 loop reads CASNFRGQGHSGANVLTF. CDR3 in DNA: TGTGCCAGCAACTTCCGGGGACAGGGGCATTCTGGGGCCAACGTCCTGACTTTC.

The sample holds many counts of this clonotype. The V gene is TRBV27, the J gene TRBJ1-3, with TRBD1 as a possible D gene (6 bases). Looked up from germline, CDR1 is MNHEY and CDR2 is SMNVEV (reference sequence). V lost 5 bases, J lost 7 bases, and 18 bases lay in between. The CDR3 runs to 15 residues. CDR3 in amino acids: CASSPNRGLRNTIYF. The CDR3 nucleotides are TGTGCCAGCAGTCCTAACCGGGGGCTACGCAACACCATATATTTT.

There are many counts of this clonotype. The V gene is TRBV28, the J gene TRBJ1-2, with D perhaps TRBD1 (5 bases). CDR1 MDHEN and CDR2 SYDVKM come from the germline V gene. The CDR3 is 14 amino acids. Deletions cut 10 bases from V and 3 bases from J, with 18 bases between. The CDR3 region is CATTGNRRDYGYTF. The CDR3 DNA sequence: TGTGCCACTACAGGAAACAGGCGGGACTATGGCTACACCTTC.

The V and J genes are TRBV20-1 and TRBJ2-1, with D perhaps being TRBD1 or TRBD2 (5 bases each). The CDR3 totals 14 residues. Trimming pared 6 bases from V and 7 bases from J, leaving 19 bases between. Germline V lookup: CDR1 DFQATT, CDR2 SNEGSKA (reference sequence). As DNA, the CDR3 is TGCAGTGCCCAGGGCGGGTCCCTGAGAAATGAGCAGTTCTTC. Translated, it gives CSAQGGSLRNEQFF.